Listed below are T cell receptor beta chains from one sample, sequenced in a study of blood T cell repertoires in COVID-19. TCRdb keeps only in-frame clones here, not all; method: immunoSEQ multiplex PCR. The data show 250,000 to 350,000 clones, less than 85% seen once. Sequenced input: peripheral blood. The receptor set was obtained from a human donor with COVID-19, enrolled during active disease. The donor label of this sample is uncertain. Each CDR3 is given with its conserved first and last residue. Fields, in order: V gene, D gene, clone size, J gene, CDR3 DNA, CDR3 protein. D genes are given only for firm matches. Clone sizes are given selectively: once, few, many, or a class where the clone is expanded.

TRBV6-2/TRBV6-3	TRBD2	once	TRBJ2-3	TGTGCCAGCAGCCAGCGGAGCGGGAGTTCGGGAGATACGCAGTATTTT	CASSQRSGSSGDTQYF
TRBV7-3	TRBD2	NA	TRBJ2-3	TGTGCCAGCAGCTTATTGCCACTAGCGGGGGATACGCAGTATTTT	CASSLLPLAGDTQYF
TRBV5-1	TRBD2	NA	TRBJ2-2	TGCGCCAGCAGCTTCAATGGACTAGCGGGAACCACCGGGGAGCTGTTTTTT	CASSFNGLAGTTGELFF
TRBV3-1/TRBV3-2	TRBD2	NA	TRBJ2-7	TGTGCCAGCAGCCAACCGGGACTAGCGGGACTAACCTACGAGCAGTACTTC	CASSQPGLAGLTYEQYF
TRBV5-4	TRBD2	NA	TRBJ2-5	TGTGCCAGCAGACTTAGCGGGAGTACGTATGGAGAGACCCAGTACTTC	CASRLSGSTYGETQYF
TRBV7-3	TRBD2	NA	TRBJ2-5	TGTGCCAGCAGCTCCAGACCGGGACTAGGCTTACAAGAGACCCAGTACTTC	CASSSRPGLGLQETQYF
TRBV6-6	NA	NA	TRBJ1-1	TGTGCCAGCAGTTACTCGCCGGGCACTGAAGCTTTCTTT	CASSYSPGTEAFF
TRBV29-1	TRBD2	NA	TRBJ2-1	TGCAGCGTTCTGACTAGCGGGAGTTACAATGAGCAGTTCTTC	CSVLTSGSYNEQFF
TRBV5-1	TRBD2	NA	TRBJ2-1	TGCGCCAGCAGTGGCGGGAGAATTAGCTCCTACAATGAGCAGTTCTTC	CASSGGRISSYNEQFF
TRBV15	NA	NA	TRBJ1-2	TGTGCCACCAGCAGAGCAACAGTGGCTAATGGCTACACCTTC	CATSRATVANGYTF
TRBV5-8	NA	many	TRBJ1-5	TGTGCCACCTCGACTCAGTCCAATCAGCCCCAGCATTTT	CATSTQSNQPQHF
TRBV7-2	TRBD1	NA	TRBJ1-5	TGTGCCAGCAGCTTGGGACAGGGGGATCAGCCCCAGCATTTT	CASSLGQGDQPQHF
TRBV29-1	TRBD1	NA	TRBJ1-1	TGCAGCGGCGGACAGGGGGCGGGTACTGAAGCTTTCTTT	CSGGQGAGTEAFF
TRBV3-1/TRBV3-2	NA	NA	TRBJ1-5	TGTGCCAGCAGCCCGGGGGCCCGGAGGGGGGGGCCCCAGCATTTT	CASSPGARRGGPQHF
TRBV9	NA	NA	TRBJ1-3	TGTGCCAGCAGCCTTGGGAGCTCTGGAAACACCATATATTTT	CASSLGSSGNTIYF
TRBV11-3	TRBD1	NA	TRBJ2-7	TGTGCCAGCAGCTTAGATTCGCGACAGGGCCTAATCGAGCAGTACTTC	CASSLDSRQGLIEQYF
TRBV6-4	TRBD2	NA	TRBJ2-5	TGTGCCAGCAGTGAAGTAGCGGGCGACCAAGAGACCCAGTACTTC	CASSEVAGDQETQYF
TRBV18	NA	NA	TRBJ2-7	TGTGCCAGCTCACCACGGGCGTCGTCCTACGAGCAGTACTTC	CASSPRASSYEQYF
TRBV5-4	NA	NA	TRBJ1-2	TGTGCCAGCAGCTTGGCCAAAGGGGTACCTGGCTACACCTTC	CASSLAKGVPGYTF
TRBV5-1	TRBD1	NA	TRBJ2-3	TGCGCCAGCCGACAGGGTCCAAGCACAGATACGCAGTATTTT	CASRQGPSTDTQYF
TRBV27	NA	NA	TRBJ2-7	TGTGCCAGCAGTCCCGGACTACGGATGGGCGAGCAGTACTTC	CASSPGLRMGEQYF
TRBV7-2	TRBD2	NA	TRBJ2-1	TGTGCCAGCAGCCCAAAGGCGGGAGCCTACAATGAGCAGTTCTTC	CASSPKAGAYNEQFF
TRBV30	NA	few	TRBJ1-1	TGTGCCTGGAGCGATGGACAAGAAGCTTTCTTT	CAWSDGQEAFF
TRBV4-3	TRBD1	NA	TRBJ1-1	TGCGCCAGCAGCCAAGACGGGGGACAGGGAAACAAGTTCGAAGCTTTCTTT	CASSQDGGQGNKFEAFF
TRBV7-6	NA	few	TRBJ1-1	TGTGCCAGCAGCTTAGCTGCAGGGAGGATGAACACTGAAGCTTTCTTT	CASSLAAGRMNTEAFF
TRBV9	NA	NA	TRBJ2-1	TGTGCCAGCAGCGTAGACAGCCTTGGGGCCAATGAGCAGTTCTTC	CASSVDSLGANEQFF
TRBV10-3	NA	NA	TRBJ1-1	TGTGCCATCAGTGAGTTACAGGGAACTGAAGCTTTCTTT	CAISELQGTEAFF
TRBV21-1	NA	NA	TRBJ2-1	TGTGCCAGCAGCATCCGACAGGGTGGTATTTATTGTGAGCAGTTCTTC	CASSIRQGGIYCEQFF
TRBV28	NA	NA	TRBJ2-7	TGTGCCAGCACTCAAAACAGGGTGGGCGAGCAGTACTTC	CASTQNRVGEQYF